The 17 T cell receptor beta chains reported below all come from one sample, sequenced in a study of T-cell reconstitution after alpha-beta-depleted transplantation in children (dated by TCRdb to 2016 to 2017). The receptor library was made with PCR. The instrument was an Illumina HiSeq 2500. TCR library preparation used molecular barcoding, with unique molecular identifiers applied to normalize quantification of the TCRbeta repertoire. Using fastp trimming at Q25 and MiXCR clonotype assembly, TCRdb reanalyzed the public sequencing data and kept in-frame beta chains. Merged by CDR3 protein, the rows form single entries marked with the most common genes and DNA. This sample gives about 500,000 distinct CDR3 sequences in total; approximately 30% of them show up just once. The ten most abundant clones make up around 2.4% of the sample. The sample was PBMCs from the stem cell graft donor, taken from the stem cell graft. All receptors derive from a human donor who donated a stem cell graft to a child with aplastic anemia.

This clonotype was seen only a few times. V gene TRBV29-1 combines with J gene TRBJ1-1; D remains unclear. Trimming pared 2 bases from V and 0 bases from J, leaving 7 bases between. From germline, CDR1 is SQVTM and CDR2 ANQGSEA. The CDR3 is made up of 13 amino acids. The CDR3 is CSVEKGLNTEAFF. The CDR3, as DNA: TGCAGCGTTGAAAAAGGCTTGAACACTGAAGCTTTCTTT.

This rearrangement joins TRBV20-1 to TRBJ2-6, with 8 bases fitting TRBD1. CDR3 length equals 16 residues. Trimming removed 1 base from V and 4 bases from J; junction bases left unmatched: 6. Germline CDR1 DFQATT, CDR2 SNEGSKA (reference sequence). The CDR3 is CSARVRTGRGANVLTF. CDR3 nucleotides: TGCAGTGCTAGAGTTAGGACAGGGCGGGGGGCCAACGTCCTGACTTTC.

This clonotype was detected once. In DNA form, the CDR3 reads TGCAGTGCTAGAGCCGGATTCACCGGGGAGCTGTTTTTT. This codes for CSARAGFTGELFF. The rearrangement joins TRBV20-1 to TRBJ2-2; D not resolved. V gave up 1 base and J gave up 4 bases, with 7 bases separating them. This CDR3 contains 13 residues. The germline V gene encodes CDR1 DFQATT and CDR2 SNEGSKA (reference sequence).

The chain carries TRBV30 and TRBJ1-5; no definite D call. The CDR3 covers 15 residues. Germline V gene lookup returns CDR1 GTSNPN and CDR2 SVGIG (reference sequence). Trimming took 2 bases from V and 1 from J, leaving 12 bases between them. CDR3 protein: CAWSLARYSNQPQHF. The DNA of the CDR3 is TGTGCCTGGAGTCTTGCTCGGTACAGCAATCAGCCCCAGCATTTT.

The rearrangement uses TRBV5-1 and TRBJ1-1; D remains unclear. The germline gives CDR1 SGHRS, CDR2 YFSETQ. Trimming stripped 0 bases from V and 1 base from J, with 10 bases between. CDR3 length equals 15 residues. The CDR3 DNA follows: TGCGCCAGCAGCTTGGTCCTCTCAGGGAACACTGAAGCTTTCTTT. This sequence encodes CASSLVLSGNTEAFF.

This sequence joins TRBV7-2 and TRBJ1-5; D may be TRBD1 (6 bases). This CDR3 region has 17 residues. Germline values: CDR1 SGHTA, CDR2 FQGNSA. The V gene lost 4 bases and the J gene lost 2 bases, with 18 bases spanning the gap. CDR3 in DNA: TGTGCCAGCAGCTCGCACAGGGTAGGGGGTGGCAATCAGCCCCAGCATTTT. Residues: CASSSHRVGGGNQPQHF.

The rearrangement joins TRBV29-1 to TRBJ1-1; D unclear. CDR3 size: 13 residues. Trimming left V 7 bases short and J 2 bases short, with 14 bases between. CDR1 and CDR2 (germline): SQVTM, ANQGSEA. CDR3 protein: CSGLGGSNTEAFF. In DNA form, the CDR3 reads TGCAGCGGGCTTGGCGGATCTAACACTGAAGCTTTCTTT.

This rearrangement joins TRBV20-1 to TRBJ2-1, with D possibly TRBD2 on 5 matching bases. Germline V lookup: CDR1 DFQATT, CDR2 SNEGSKA (reference sequence). The germline V and J ends were trimmed by 6 bases and 3 bases, with 21 bases remaining between them. This CDR3 is 16 amino acids long. DNA of the CDR3: TGCAGTGCCGGTTCCTTACTAGACGACATCTACAATGAGCAGTTCTTC. It is translated as CSAGSLLDDIYNEQFF.

The CDR3 reads CASSLGLAENSYEQYF. CDR3 nucleotide sequence: TGTGCCAGCAGCCTCGGACTAGCTGAAAACTCCTACGAGCAGTACTTC. This rearrangement joins TRBV7-6 to TRBJ2-7, with 8 nucleotides matching TRBD2. The CDR3 runs 16 residues. J was trimmed by 0 bases and V by 5 bases; bases with no gene match: 9. Germline CDR1 reads SGHVS; CDR2 reads FNYEAQ.

V gene TRBV5-1 combines with J gene TRBJ2-1; D remains ambiguous. The CDR3 has 13 amino acids. The V end lost 4 bases, the J end lost 4 bases, and 9 bases lay between the germline ends. The germline CDR1 and CDR2 sequences are SGHRS and YFSETQ. The DNA of the CDR3 is TGCGCCAGCAGCCAGCCGGTATACAATGAGCAGTTCTTC. Its translation is CASSQPVYNEQFF.

The chain uses TRBV4-1 and TRBJ2-1; D is perhaps TRBD2 (5 bases). The germline V and J ends were trimmed by 0 bases and 15 bases, with 12 bases remaining between them. In germline, CDR1 is MGHRA, CDR2 YSYEKL. CDR3 size: 12 residues. CDR3 in DNA: TGCGCCAGCAGCCAAGATGAGGGATTTTTGTTCTTC. Encoded protein: CASSQDEGFLFF.

This clonotype has just a few counts. V gene TRBV4-2 combines with J gene TRBJ1-2; possible D gene TRBD1, 6 bases. The ends were cut back, 2 bases at V and 2 bases at J, with 12 bases in the middle. The V gene's germline CDR1 is LGHNA and CDR2 YNFKEQ. CDR3 length equals 15 residues. CDR3 bases: TGTGCCAGCAGCCAACCGTCAGGGGAAAACTATGGCTACACCTTC. This translates into CASSQPSGENYGYTF.

The chain uses TRBV5-1 and TRBJ1-2; D not resolved. Germline values: CDR1 SGHRS, CDR2 YFSETQ. The length of the CDR3 is 12 residues. V lost 0 bases and J lost 8, with 8 bases in between. In DNA form, the CDR3 reads TGCGCCAGCAGCTTGGGGACGATAGGCTACACCTTC. This translates into CASSLGTIGYTF.

This clonotype was detected only a few times. This rearrangement joins TRBV30 to TRBJ2-3, with D uncertain. V dropped 1 base and J dropped 8 bases, with 7 bases sitting between them. The CDR3 runs to 11 residues. Germline CDR1 reads GTSNPN; CDR2 reads SVGIG (reference sequence). The CDR3 DNA reads as TGTGCCTGGAGTGGGGCTAGTACGCAGTATTTT. Protein: CAWSGASTQYF.

This chain links TRBV7-9 with TRBJ1-2; D is perhaps TRBD1 (6 bases). CDR1 and CDR2 (germline): SEHNR, FQNEAQ (reference sequence). The CDR3 consists of 13 residues. Trimming removed 4 bases from V and 4 bases from J, with 10 bases in between. The CDR3 protein is CASSWDKPYGYTF. Here the CDR3 DNA reads TGTGCCAGCAGCTGGGACAAGCCCTATGGCTACACCTTC.

V and J are TRBV6-1 and TRBJ1-2; the match to TRBD1 covers 7 bases. There are 14 residues in the CDR3. The germline CDR1 and CDR2 sequences are MNHNS and SASEGT. V lost 10 bases to trimming and J lost 4 bases; unmatched junction nucleotides: 12. CDR3 sequence reads: CATETGTVGYGYTF. CDR3 in DNA: TGTGCCACTGAAACCGGGACAGTGGGCTATGGCTACACCTTC.

This clonotype has only one observation. This chain links TRBV20-1 with TRBJ2-1, with D uncertain. CDR1 DFQATT and CDR2 SNEGSKA come from the germline V gene (reference sequence). V lost 0 bases, J lost 0 bases, and 12 bases lay in between. This CDR3 comprises 16 residues. The CDR3 protein is CSARDSSPYSYNEQFF. For the CDR3, the DNA is TGCAGTGCTAGAGATAGTTCGCCATACTCCTACAATGAGCAGTTCTTC.